Listed below are T cell receptor beta chains from one sample, sequenced in a study of shared clonotypes between healthy human individuals. The assay was immunoSEQ multiplex PCR, and TCRdb's table has in-frame clones only and misses some. Of over a million clones detected, 60% to 80% appear once; the ten largest clones hold about 1.5%. Material for sequencing was memory CD4+ T cells sorted from blood. The receptor set was obtained from a man younger than 35 in good health. Each CDR3 is given with its conserved first and last residue. D genes are given only for firm matches. Size tells how often a clone was seen (once, few, many) or the class of an expanded clone, and some rows leave it out.

J gene: TRBJ2-3; V gene: TRBV5-1; D gene: TRBD1; clone size: once; CDR3 protein: CASSLQGAVTDTQYF; CDR3 DNA: TGCGCCAGCAGCCTACAGGGGGCGGTCACAGATACGCAGTATTTT
J gene: TRBJ1-4; V gene: TRBV10-2; D gene: TRBD1; clone size: NA; CDR3 protein: CASSGGGALFF; CDR3 DNA: TGCGCCAGCAGTGGAGGGGGCGCACTGTTTTTT
J gene: TRBJ1-2; V gene: TRBV5-1; D gene: NA; clone size: NA; CDR3 protein: CASTTGPGTSAYGYTF; CDR3 DNA: TGCGCCAGCACCACCGGACCCGGGACGTCGGCCTATGGCTACACCTTC
J gene: TRBJ1-2; V gene: TRBV28; D gene: NA; clone size: NA; CDR3 protein: CASSQAFGYTF; CDR3 DNA: TGTGCCAGCAGTCAGGCCTTTGGCTACACCTTC
J gene: TRBJ2-3; V gene: TRBV5-1; D gene: TRBD2; clone size: few; CDR3 protein: CASSLIAGSTDTQYF; CDR3 DNA: TGCGCCAGCAGTTTAATAGCGGGAAGCACAGATACGCAGTATTTT
J gene: TRBJ1-5; V gene: TRBV7-2; D gene: NA; clone size: few; CDR3 protein: CASSLYPNQPQHF; CDR3 DNA: TGTGCCAGCAGCTTATACCCGAATCAGCCCCAGCATTTT
J gene: TRBJ2-7; V gene: TRBV9; D gene: NA; clone size: NA; CDR3 protein: CASSVGSGTYEQYF; CDR3 DNA: TGTGCCAGCAGCGTAGGTAGCGGAACCTACGAGCAGTACTTC
J gene: TRBJ1-5; V gene: TRBV28; D gene: NA; clone size: NA; CDR3 protein: CASSSRQVAGQPQHF; CDR3 DNA: TGTGCCAGCAGTTCAAGACAGGTTGCGGGTCAGCCCCAGCATTTT
J gene: TRBJ2-7; V gene: TRBV18; D gene: TRBD1; clone size: once; CDR3 protein: CASSPVPGQQLYEQYF; CDR3 DNA: TGTGCCAGCTCACCAGTACCGGGACAGCAGCTCTACGAGCAGTACTTC
J gene: TRBJ2-5; V gene: TRBV18; D gene: NA; clone size: few; CDR3 protein: CASSKNEETQYF; CDR3 DNA: TGTGCCAGCTCCAAAAACGAAGAGACCCAGTACTTC
J gene: TRBJ2-3; V gene: TRBV4-1; D gene: NA; clone size: NA; CDR3 protein: CASSQDPATDTQYF; CDR3 DNA: TGCGCCAGCAGCCAAGATCCCGCGACAGATACGCAGTATTTT
J gene: TRBJ2-4; V gene: TRBV4-1; D gene: NA; clone size: few; CDR3 protein: CASSQDLGLVGRKGNIQYF; CDR3 DNA: TGCGCCAGCAGCCAAGATTTGGGGTTGGTGGGCCGTAAGGGGAACATTCAGTACTTC
J gene: TRBJ1-2; V gene: TRBV6-1; D gene: NA; clone size: NA; CDR3 protein: CASSGTVNYGYTF; CDR3 DNA: TGTGCCAGCAGTGGGACAGTGAACTATGGCTACACCTTC